This T cell receptor (beta chain) is from a study of blood T cell repertoires in COVID-19. Study-level background: The United States, Italy and Spain supplied acute and convalescent COVID-19 samples. The analysed material was cDNA or gDNA that came from T cells, B-cell-depleted T cells, or PBMCs.

Authors' data handling: Estimation of nucleated cell counts relied on the amplification of reference gene primers. Method: immunoSEQ multiplex PCR; TCRdb's copy keeps in-frame clones and lacks some. V, J and clone size reflect that table, while D and trimming were determined from the DNA. The table has some 260,000 clones, 70% to 85% seen once; the top ten hold more than 2.5%. V lost 3 bases and J lost 4, with 14 bases in between. The CDR3 loop spans 15 amino acids. The germline V gene has CDR1 SGDLS and CDR2 YYNGEE. The receptor's source is a woman aged 80 or over with acute or convalescent COVID-19. Sequencing was done on a sample of peripheral blood. This sequence joins TRBV9 and TRBJ2-1; D possibly corresponds to TRBD1 (5 bases). This CDR3 is CASSAGNGDYNEQFF. The CDR3 coding sequence is TGTGCCAGCAGCGCAGGGAATGGCGATTACAATGAGCAGTTCTTC.